Listed below are T cell receptor beta chains from one sample, sequenced in a study of T cell responses to AZD1222 COVID-19 vaccine. Method: immunoSEQ multiplex PCR; TCRdb's copy keeps in-frame clones and lacks some. There are around 80,000 clones in the sample; roughly 85% occur only once, and 1.3% lies in the top ten. Sequences were derived from peripheral blood, sampled 28 days after the second AZD1222 dose. The receptors stem from an adult who received the AZD1222 COVID-19 vaccine. Each CDR3 is given with its conserved first and last residue. The D gene is left open where the match is weak. Clone size is shown for a subset of rows, as once, few, many or a class of expanded clone.

V gene: TRBV12-3/TRBV12-4
CDR3 length: 13
D gene: NA
J gene: TRBJ1-1
clone size: NA
CDR3 DNA: TGTGCCAGCAGTTTAGCGCGATTGGGTGAAGCTTTCTTT
CDR3 protein: CASSLARLGEAFF

V gene: TRBV5-8
CDR3 length: 15
D gene: TRBD1
J gene: TRBJ2-7
clone size: once
CDR3 DNA: TGTGCCAGCAGTCTACCCCAGGGGGCGCTGTACGAGCAGTACTTC
CDR3 protein: CASSLPQGALYEQYF

V gene: TRBV13
CDR3 length: 16
D gene: NA
J gene: TRBJ1-2
clone size: once
CDR3 DNA: TGTGCCAGCAGCTTAAATTTGGGACGAGCTAACTATGGCTACACCTTC
CDR3 protein: CASSLNLGRANYGYTF

V gene: TRBV16
CDR3 length: 15
D gene: TRBD1
J gene: TRBJ1-5
clone size: NA
CDR3 DNA: TGTGCCAGCAGCCAACAAGACAGGGGGCAGGGGCCCCAGCATTTT
CDR3 protein: CASSQQDRGQGPQHF

V gene: TRBV7-9
CDR3 length: 14
D gene: NA
J gene: TRBJ1-3
clone size: NA
CDR3 DNA: TGTGCCAGCACTCCGGGGCCCGCTGGAAACACCATATATTTT
CDR3 protein: CASTPGPAGNTIYF

V gene: TRBV19
CDR3 length: 16
D gene: NA
J gene: TRBJ2-7
clone size: once
CDR3 DNA: TGTGCCAGTAGTCCCTGGGACCCAGTGAAGGAGGGCGAGCAGTACTTC
CDR3 protein: CASSPWDPVKEGEQYF

V gene: TRBV5-1
CDR3 length: 14
D gene: NA
J gene: TRBJ1-2
clone size: NA
CDR3 DNA: TGCGCCAGCAGCTTGGGACAGCGGATGGATGGCTACACCTTC
CDR3 protein: CASSLGQRMDGYTF

V gene: TRBV18
CDR3 length: 15
D gene: NA
J gene: TRBJ1-1
clone size: NA
CDR3 DNA: TGTGCCAGCTCACCACGAAAAACCGTCGGGACTGAAGCTTTCTTT
CDR3 protein: CASSPRKTVGTEAFF

V gene: TRBV9
CDR3 length: 12
D gene: NA
J gene: TRBJ2-3
clone size: once
CDR3 DNA: TGTGCCAGCAGAGGAGACTCCGGGACGCAGTATTTT
CDR3 protein: CASRGDSGTQYF

V gene: TRBV12-3/TRBV12-4
CDR3 length: 13
D gene: NA
J gene: TRBJ2-7
clone size: NA
CDR3 DNA: TGTGCCACAGACCGGCTCCAAGGGGGAGAGCAGTACTTC
CDR3 protein: CATDRLQGGEQYF

V gene: TRBV7-2
CDR3 length: 14
D gene: TRBD1
J gene: TRBJ1-2
clone size: NA
CDR3 DNA: TGTGCCAGCAGCGGTTACAGGGGGGACTATGGCTACACCTTC
CDR3 protein: CASSGYRGDYGYTF

V gene: TRBV30
CDR3 length: 14
D gene: NA
J gene: TRBJ1-5
clone size: few
CDR3 DNA: TGTGCCTGGAGCCCCGCCGGCAGTTATCAGCCCCAGCATTTT
CDR3 protein: CAWSPAGSYQPQHF

V gene: TRBV7-8
CDR3 length: 18
D gene: NA
J gene: TRBJ2-1
clone size: NA
CDR3 DNA: TGTGCCAGCAGCCACATACTTATTAAGGGCACACCTGGGAATGAGCAGTTCTTC
CDR3 protein: CASSHILIKGTPGNEQFF

V gene: TRBV15
CDR3 length: 13
D gene: NA
J gene: TRBJ2-7
clone size: NA
CDR3 DNA: TGTGCCACCAGCAGAGTGGGAGGCGGCGAGCAGTACTTC
CDR3 protein: CATSRVGGGEQYF

V gene: TRBV6-1
CDR3 length: 18
D gene: NA
J gene: TRBJ1-2
clone size: NA
CDR3 DNA: TGTGCCAGCAGTGTCAATAACATAAGGGGGACATCCTCGAAGGGCTACACCTTC
CDR3 protein: CASSVNNIRGTSSKGYTF

V gene: TRBV9
CDR3 length: 18
D gene: NA
J gene: TRBJ1-2
clone size: once
CDR3 DNA: TGTGCCAGCAGCGTAGTTGGGACGACTGTCGGACCCGGGTATGGCTACACCTTC
CDR3 protein: CASSVVGTTVGPGYGYTF

V gene: TRBV9
CDR3 length: 15
D gene: NA
J gene: TRBJ1-3
clone size: NA
CDR3 DNA: TGTGCCAGCAGCGGCCAGTCGGGTTCTGGAAACACCATATATTTT
CDR3 protein: CASSGQSGSGNTIYF

V gene: TRBV7-2
CDR3 length: 18
D gene: NA
J gene: TRBJ1-3
clone size: NA
CDR3 DNA: TGTGCCAGCAGCTCTGGCCCAGGACAGTCATACTCTGGAAACACCATATATTTT
CDR3 protein: CASSSGPGQSYSGNTIYF

V gene: TRBV12-3/TRBV12-4
CDR3 length: 11
D gene: NA
J gene: TRBJ2-3
clone size: NA
CDR3 DNA: TGTGCCAGCAGTTTGACAGATACGCAGTATTTT
CDR3 protein: CASSLTDTQYF

V gene: TRBV19
CDR3 length: 16
D gene: NA
J gene: TRBJ1-3
clone size: NA
CDR3 DNA: TGTGCCAGTAGTATAAAGGTCCGGAACTCTGGAAACACCATATATTTT
CDR3 protein: CASSIKVRNSGNTIYF